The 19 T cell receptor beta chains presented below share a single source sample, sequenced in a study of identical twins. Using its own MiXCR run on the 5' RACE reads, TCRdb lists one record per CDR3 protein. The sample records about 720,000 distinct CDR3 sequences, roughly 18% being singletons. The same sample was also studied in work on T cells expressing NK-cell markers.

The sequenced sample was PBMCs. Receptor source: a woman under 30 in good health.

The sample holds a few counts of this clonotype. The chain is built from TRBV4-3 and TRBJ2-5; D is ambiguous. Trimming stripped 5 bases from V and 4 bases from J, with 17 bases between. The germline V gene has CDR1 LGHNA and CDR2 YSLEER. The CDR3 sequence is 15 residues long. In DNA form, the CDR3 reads TGCGCCAGCAGCACTATGGACGCTAAGTCAGAGACCCAGTACTTC. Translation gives CASSTMDAKSETQYF.

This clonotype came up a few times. CDR3 coding DNA: TGTGCCAGCAGCCAAAATGTCCCGGGACTTAGAGGCACAGATACGCAGTATTTT. This sequence encodes CASSQNVPGLRGTDTQYF. V and J are TRBV3-1 and TRBJ2-3; TRBD2 might be the D (6 bases). Germline V CDR1 and CDR2: LGHDT, YNNKEL (reference sequence). V was cut by 2 bases and J by 1 base, with 19 bases left in between. This CDR3 has 18 residues.

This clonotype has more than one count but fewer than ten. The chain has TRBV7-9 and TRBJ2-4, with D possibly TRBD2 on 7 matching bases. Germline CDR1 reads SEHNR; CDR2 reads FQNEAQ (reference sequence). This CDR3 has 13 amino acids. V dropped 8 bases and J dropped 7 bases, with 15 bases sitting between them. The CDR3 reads CASSRGAENIQYF. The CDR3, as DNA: TGTGCCAGCTCTCGGGGGGCCGAGAACATTCAGTACTTC.

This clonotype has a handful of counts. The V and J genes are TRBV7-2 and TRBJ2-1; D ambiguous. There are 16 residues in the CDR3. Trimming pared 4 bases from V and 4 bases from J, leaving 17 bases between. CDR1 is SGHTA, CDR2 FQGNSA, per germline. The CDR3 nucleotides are TGTGCCAGCAGCTCCCTGGGCCCGGAAATATACAATGAGCAGTTCTTC. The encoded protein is CASSSLGPEIYNEQFF.

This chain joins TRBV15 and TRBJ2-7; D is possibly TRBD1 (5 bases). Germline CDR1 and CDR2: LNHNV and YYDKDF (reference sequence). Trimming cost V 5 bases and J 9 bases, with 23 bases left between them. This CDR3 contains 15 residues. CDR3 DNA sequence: TGTGCCACCAGCGGGGCCTCCCCGATAAGGGGCGTGCAGTACTTC. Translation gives CATSGASPIRGVQYF.

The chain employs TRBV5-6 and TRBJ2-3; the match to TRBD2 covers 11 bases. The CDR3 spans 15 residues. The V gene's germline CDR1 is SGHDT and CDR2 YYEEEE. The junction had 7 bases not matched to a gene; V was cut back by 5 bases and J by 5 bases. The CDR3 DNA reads TGTGCCAGCAGTTCGGGACTAGCGGAAAGAGATACGCAGTATTTT. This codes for CASSSGLAERDTQYF.

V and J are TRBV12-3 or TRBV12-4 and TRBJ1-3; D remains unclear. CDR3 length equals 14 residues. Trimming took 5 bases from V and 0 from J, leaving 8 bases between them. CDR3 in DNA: TGTGCCAGCAGTCGGATCTACTCTGGAAACACCATATATTTT. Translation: CASSRIYSGNTIYF.

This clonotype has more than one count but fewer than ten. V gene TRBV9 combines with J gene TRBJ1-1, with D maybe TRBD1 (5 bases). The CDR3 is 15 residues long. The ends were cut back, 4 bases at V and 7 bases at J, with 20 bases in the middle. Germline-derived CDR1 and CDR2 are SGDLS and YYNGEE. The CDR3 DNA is TGTGCCAGCAGCCCCCGGGGGGGGACGAGTGGTGAAGCTTTCTTT. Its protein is CASSPRGGTSGEAFF.

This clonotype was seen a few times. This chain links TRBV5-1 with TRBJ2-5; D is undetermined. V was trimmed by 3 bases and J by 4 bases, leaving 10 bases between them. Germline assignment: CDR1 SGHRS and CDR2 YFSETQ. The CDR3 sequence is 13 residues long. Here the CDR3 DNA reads TGCGCCAGCAGCTACCGGATCGGAGAGACCCAGTACTTC. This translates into CASSYRIGETQYF.

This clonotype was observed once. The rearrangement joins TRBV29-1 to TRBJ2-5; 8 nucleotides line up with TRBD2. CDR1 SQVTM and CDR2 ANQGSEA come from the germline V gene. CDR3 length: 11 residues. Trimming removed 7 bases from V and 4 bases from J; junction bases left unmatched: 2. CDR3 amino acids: CSGSGTETQYF. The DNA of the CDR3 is TGCAGCGGTAGCGGGACAGAGACCCAGTACTTC.

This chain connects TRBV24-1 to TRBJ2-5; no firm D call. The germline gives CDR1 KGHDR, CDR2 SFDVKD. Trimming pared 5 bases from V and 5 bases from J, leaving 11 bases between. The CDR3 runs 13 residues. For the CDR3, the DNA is TGTGCCACCAGTGGGACCTCTTCCGAGACCCAGTACTTC. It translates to CATSGTSSETQYF.

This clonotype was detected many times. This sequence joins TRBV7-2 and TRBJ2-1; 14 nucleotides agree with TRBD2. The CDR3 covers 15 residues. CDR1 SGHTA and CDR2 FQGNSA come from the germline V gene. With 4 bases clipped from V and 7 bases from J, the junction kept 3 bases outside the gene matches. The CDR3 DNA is TGTGCCAGCAGCTGGGGACTAGCGGGAGTAAATGAGCAGTTCTTC. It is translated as CASSWGLAGVNEQFF.

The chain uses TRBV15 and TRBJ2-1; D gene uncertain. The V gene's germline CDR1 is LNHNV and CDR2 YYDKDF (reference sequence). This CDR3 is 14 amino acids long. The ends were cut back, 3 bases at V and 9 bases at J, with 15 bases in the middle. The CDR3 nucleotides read TGTGCCACCAGCAGCCCCCAGCGCCCAGGTGAGCAGTTCTTC. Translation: CATSSPQRPGEQFF.

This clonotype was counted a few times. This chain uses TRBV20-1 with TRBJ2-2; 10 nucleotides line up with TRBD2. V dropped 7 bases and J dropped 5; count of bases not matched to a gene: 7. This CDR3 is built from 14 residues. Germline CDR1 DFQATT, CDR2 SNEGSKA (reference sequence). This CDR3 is CSVRVAGGTGELFF. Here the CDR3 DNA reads TGCAGTGTACGGGTAGCGGGGGGAACCGGGGAGCTGTTTTTT.

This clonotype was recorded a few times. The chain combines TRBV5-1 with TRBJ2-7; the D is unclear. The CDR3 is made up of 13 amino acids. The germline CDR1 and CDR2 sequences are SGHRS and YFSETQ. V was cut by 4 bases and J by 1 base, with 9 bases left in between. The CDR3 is CASSAAASYEQYF. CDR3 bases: TGCGCCAGCAGCGCAGCCGCGTCCTACGAGCAGTACTTC.

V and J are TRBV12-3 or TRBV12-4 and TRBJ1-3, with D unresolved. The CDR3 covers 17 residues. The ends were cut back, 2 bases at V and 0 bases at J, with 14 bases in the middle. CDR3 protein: CASSLLSSRHSGNTIYF. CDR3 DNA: TGTGCCAGCAGTTTACTATCGTCCAGGCACTCTGGAAACACCATATATTTT.

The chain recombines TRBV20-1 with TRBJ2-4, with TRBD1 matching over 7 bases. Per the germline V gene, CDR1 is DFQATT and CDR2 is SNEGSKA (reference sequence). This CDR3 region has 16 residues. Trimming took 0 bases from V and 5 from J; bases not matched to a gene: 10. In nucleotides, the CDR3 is TGCAGTGCTAGAGAGACGACAGGGATTGGCCAAAACATTCAGTACTTC. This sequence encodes CSARETTGIGQNIQYF.

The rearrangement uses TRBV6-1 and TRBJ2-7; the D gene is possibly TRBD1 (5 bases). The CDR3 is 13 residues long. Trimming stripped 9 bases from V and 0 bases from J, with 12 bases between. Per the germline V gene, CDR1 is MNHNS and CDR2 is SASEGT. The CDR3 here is CASQQALSYEQYF. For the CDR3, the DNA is TGTGCCAGTCAACAGGCGCTCTCCTACGAGCAGTACTTC.

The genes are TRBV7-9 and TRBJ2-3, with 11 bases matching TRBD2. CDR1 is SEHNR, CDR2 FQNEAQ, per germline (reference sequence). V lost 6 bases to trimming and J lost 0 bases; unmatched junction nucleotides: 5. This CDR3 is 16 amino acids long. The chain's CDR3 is CASRPWTSGSTDTQYF. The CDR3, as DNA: TGTGCCAGCAGACCTTGGACTAGCGGGAGCACAGATACGCAGTATTTT.